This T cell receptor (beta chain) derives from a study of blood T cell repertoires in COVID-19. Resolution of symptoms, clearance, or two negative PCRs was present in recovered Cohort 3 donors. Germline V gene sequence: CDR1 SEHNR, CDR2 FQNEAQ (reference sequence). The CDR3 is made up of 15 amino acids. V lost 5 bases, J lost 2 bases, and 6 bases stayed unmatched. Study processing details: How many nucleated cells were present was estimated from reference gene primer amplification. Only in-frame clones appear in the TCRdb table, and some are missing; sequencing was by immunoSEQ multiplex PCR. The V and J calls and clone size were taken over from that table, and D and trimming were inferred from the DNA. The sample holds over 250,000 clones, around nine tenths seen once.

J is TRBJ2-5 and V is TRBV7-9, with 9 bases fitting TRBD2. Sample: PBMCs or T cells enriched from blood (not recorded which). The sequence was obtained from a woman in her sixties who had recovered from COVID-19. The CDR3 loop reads CASSPMAGGQETQYF. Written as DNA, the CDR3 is TGTGCCAGCAGCCCTATGGCGGGGGGGCAAGAGACCCAGTACTTC.